Listed below are T cell receptor beta chains from one sample, sequenced in a study of blood T cell repertoires in COVID-19. Clones were read by immunoSEQ multiplex PCR, and TCRdb kept only the in-frame ones, dropping some. The table has 450,000 to 500,000 clones, 80% to 90% seen once. What was sequenced was PBMCs or T cells enriched from blood (not recorded which). The receptors originated from a woman aged 60-75 years who had recovered from COVID-19. The conserved cysteine and the conserved F or W are not part of the CDR3 here. The order of the fields is V gene, J gene, CDR3 length, CDR3 protein.

TRBV7-2	TRBJ2-3	13	ASSPQAGTTDTQY
TRBV28	TRBJ1-2	13	ASSFRGQGARGYT
TRBV24-1	TRBJ1-5	12	AAKPGQGVQPQH
TRBV7-2	TRBJ2-5	11	ASSLMAQETQY
TRBV2	TRBJ1-4	13	ASGQGSATNEKLF
TRBV19	TRBJ1-2	10	ASRDRGHGYT
TRBV3-1/TRBV3-2	TRBJ2-1	14	VSSPRSGGSYNEQF
TRBV10-3	TRBJ2-6	16	AISESTGARSGANVLT
TRBV5-6	TRBJ1-5	13	ASSLRTTSNQPQH
TRBV2	TRBJ1-1	11	ASSVSLNTEAF
TRBV5-6	TRBJ1-2	12	ASSPPGQGYGYT
TRBV2	TRBJ2-5	13	ASSESLAGVETQY
TRBV7-9	TRBJ1-1	13	ASSAQGWENTEAF
TRBV2	TRBJ1-4	13	ASSDIGTTNEKLF
TRBV5-1	TRBJ1-1	14	ASSLAGTGVGTEAF
TRBV6-5	TRBJ1-1	12	ASRTGRGLTEAF
TRBV2	TRBJ2-1	12	ASSPDPGYNEQF